Included here is one T cell receptor beta chain sequence, with context. Antigen: not known. Prepared libraries of TCR beta cDNA carried unique molecular identifiers. From around 1 to 9.1 million T cells, 400,000 to 650,000 cDNA molecules were obtained. From the PCR reads, TCRdb called clonotypes with MiXCR, one entry per CDR3 protein. Among about 800,000 distinct CDR3 sequences, 30% were seen once, and the ten largest hold approximately 0.55%. This specimen comes from a study of post-analysis software for immune sequencing data. On the study more broadly: The cohort encompassed relapsing-remitting, secondary progressive and progressive-relapsing multiple sclerosis disease courses. Study-level results: There were a few TRBV segments more frequent in patients than controls, and TRBV5-6, TRBV5-1 and TRBV20-1 were among them. F-measure co-clustering was strong for batch-matched samples.

Germline CDR1 SGHTA, CDR2 FQGNSA. The CDR3 length is 14 residues. Germline trimming cut 1 base from V and 10 bases from J; bases unmatched to any gene: 8. The sample consisted of blood. The V gene is TRBV7-2, the J gene TRBJ1-1; 8 nucleotides agree with TRBD1. This receptor was identified in a girl aged 5 to 17 with multiple sclerosis. The CDR3 sequence: CASSLGSQGARAFF. The CDR3 region has the DNA TGTGCCAGCAGCTTAGGTTCCCAGGGGGCTAGAGCTTTCTTT.